One T cell receptor (beta chain) is described in this entry. This receptor's antigen is unknown. The record has no base qualities; no much larger clone is one base away. This entry is derived from a study of blood T cell repertoires in COVID-19 (dated by TCRdb to about 2020). The study in broad terms: The collaborator samples originated in the United States, Italy and Spain and spanned the acute and convalescent phases of COVID-19. Samples came from the ongoing ImmuneRACE study (first 160 participants) plus 1,254 subjects from 6 global collaborators. The dataset comprised deeply sampled blood TCRbeta repertoires from subjects exposed to, actively infected with, or recovered from COVID-19. A de-identified subject ID, COVID-19 status, age in years and sex were almost always included in the sample metadata. The repertoires were released in a freely available public database meant as a resource for research on the immune response to SARS-CoV-2. The material from the prospective study consisted of cDNA or gDNA derived from T cells, B-cell-depleted T cells, or PBMCs. HLA class I and class II types, where available, came from metadata supplied by the sample provider rather than from assay-based typing. Overall study results and their limits: The quantity of clinical and demographic metadata differed by source and by participant and was supplied without curation.

TCRbeta CDR3 regions were amplified from genomic DNA using the immunoSEQ Assay, a bias-controlled multiplex PCR. In the original analysis: Nucleated cell counts per sample were estimated from amplification of reference gene primers within the assay. To quantify the absolute abundance of each unique TCRbeta CDR3 rearrangement, sequence reads were collapsed and filtered. For each sample, productive Simpson clonality was calculated as the square root of Simpson's diversity index across productive rearrangements. Not all clones reach the TCRdb copy of this immuneACCESS table, which keeps in-frame sequences only. Checked studies attribute under half of the gap to unresolved V genes and leave the rest unexplained. V and J calls and clone size come straight from that table; D and trimming were deduced from the DNA. For this sample the table gives hundreds of thousands of clones, of which 89% were detected only once. The ten largest make up about 9.9% of the sample.

Participants in the prospective study were aged about 18 to 89 years, lived in approximately 26 United States geographic areas, and enrolled through a virtual design. In the prospective study, cohorts were assigned on the basis of participant-reported clinical history obtained from a screening survey and a study questionnaire. Recovered participants in ImmuneRACE Cohort 3 were defined by two consecutive negative NP/OP PCR tests, clearance by a healthcare professional, or resolution of symptoms. Each participant in the prospective study had whole blood, serum and a nasopharyngeal or oropharyngeal swab collected by mobile phlebotomists. Additional blood draws and questionnaires over an approximately 2-month period could optionally be provided by prospective study participants. Prospective study blood samples were shipped either frozen or at room temperature before DNA extraction. The CDR3 goes from the cysteine to the phenylalanine over 13 residues. CDR3 DNA only is kept here, 39 bases in frame from base 1. The trim is 7 bases for V and 4 bases for J, with a gap of 14 bases between the germline ends. CDR1 and CDR2 are drawn from the germline V gene (reference sequence): GTSNPN, SVGIG.

This clonotype was sampled from a middle-aged woman who had recovered from COVID-19. The sequence is built from TRBV30 and TRBJ1-3, with the D gene too uncertain to name. Input material: PBMCs or T cells enriched from blood (not recorded which). CDR3 protein: CASAFSLGNTIYF. The DNA reads as follows: TGTGCCTCCGCGTTCTCTCTGGGAAACACCATATATTTT.